This entry describes one TCR beta chain. The entry originates in a study of control samples from healthy donors and cancer patients. The CDR3 runs 12 residues. The V gene's germline CDR1 is SNHLY and CDR2 FYNNEI. The junction had 4 bases not matched to a gene; V was cut back by 8 bases and J by 4 bases. Method: immunoSEQ multiplex PCR; TCRdb's copy keeps in-frame clones and lacks some. The repertoire holds 90,000 to 150,000 clones, approximately 90% seen once, with 3.4% in the top ten. The source is a man in his forties in good health. J is TRBJ2-7 and V is TRBV2; 8 bases fit TRBD2. Sequencing was done on a sample of blood. The CDR3, as DNA: TGTGCCAGCTCCTCGGGGGGGTACGAGCAGTACTTC. This gives the protein CASSSGGYEQYF.